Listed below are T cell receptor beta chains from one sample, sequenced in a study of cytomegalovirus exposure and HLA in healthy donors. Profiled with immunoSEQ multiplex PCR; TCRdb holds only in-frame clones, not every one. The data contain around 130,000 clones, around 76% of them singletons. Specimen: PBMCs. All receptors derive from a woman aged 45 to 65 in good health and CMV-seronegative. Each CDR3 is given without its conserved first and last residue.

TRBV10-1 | ASSESTGNEAF
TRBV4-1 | ASSHDRDPYNEQF
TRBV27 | ASRHGRNSYNEQF
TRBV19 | ASRRTGDRDTEAF
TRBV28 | ASSLGHPYDPPQH
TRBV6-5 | ASSYSGTSGRETQY
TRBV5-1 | ASSSQGRETQY
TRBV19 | ASKRRDYEKLF
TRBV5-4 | ASSLGTGRNTIY
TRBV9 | ASSVRDRVDGEAF
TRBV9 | ASSFTDPYNSPLH
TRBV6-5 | ASSLQGAYYTGELF
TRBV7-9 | ASSLGSGGGNSYNEQF